This T cell receptor (beta chain) was sequenced for a study of blood T cell repertoires in COVID-19. TCRdb's table, derived via immunoSEQ multiplex PCR, lists solely in-frame clones and lacks some. The sample lists around 330,000 clones; 70% to 90% were seen once. The sequencing input was peripheral blood. The receptor comes from a woman in her 30s with COVID-19, enrolled during active disease.

CDR3 sequence (DNA): TGTGCCAGCAGCTTGGTAGGTTGGGAGACCGGGGTTAACTATGGCTACACCTTC. Its protein is CASSLVGWETGVNYGYTF. The rearrangement joins TRBV5-6 to TRBJ1-2; D remains unclear. CDR1 is SGHDT and CDR2 is YYEEEE in the germline V gene. V was pared by 0 bases and J by 1 base, with 19 bases between. CDR3 size: 18 residues. Combining the CDR3 with reference TRBV5-6 and TRBJ1-2 gives the whole variable domain DAGVTQSPTHLIKTRGQQVTLRCSPKSGHDTVSWYQQALGQGPQFIFQYYEEEERQRGNFPDRFSGHQFPNYSSELNVNALLLGDSALYLCASSLVGWETGVNYGYTFGSGTRLTVV.